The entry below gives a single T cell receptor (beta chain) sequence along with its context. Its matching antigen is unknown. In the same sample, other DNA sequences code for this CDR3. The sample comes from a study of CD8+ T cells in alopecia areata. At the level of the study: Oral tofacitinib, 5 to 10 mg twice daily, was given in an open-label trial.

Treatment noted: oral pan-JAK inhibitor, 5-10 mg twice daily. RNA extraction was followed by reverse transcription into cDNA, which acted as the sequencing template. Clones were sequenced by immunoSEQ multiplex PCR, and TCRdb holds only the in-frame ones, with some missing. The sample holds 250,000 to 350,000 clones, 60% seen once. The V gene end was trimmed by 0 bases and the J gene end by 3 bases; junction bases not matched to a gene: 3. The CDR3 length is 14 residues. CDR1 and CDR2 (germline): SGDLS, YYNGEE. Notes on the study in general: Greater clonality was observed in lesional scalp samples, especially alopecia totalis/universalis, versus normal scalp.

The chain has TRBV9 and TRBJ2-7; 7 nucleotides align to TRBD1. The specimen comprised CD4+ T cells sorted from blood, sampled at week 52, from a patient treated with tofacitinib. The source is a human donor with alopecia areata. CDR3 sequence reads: CASSVGQGVYEQYF. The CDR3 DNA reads TGTGCCAGCAGCGTAGGACAGGGTGTCTACGAGCAGTACTTC. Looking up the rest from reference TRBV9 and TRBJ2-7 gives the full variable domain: DSGVTQTPKHLITATGQRVTLRCSPRSGDLSVYWYQQSLDQGLQFLIQYYNGEERAKGNILERFSAQQFPDLHSELNLSSLELGDSALYFCASSVGQGVYEQYFGPGTRLTVT.